This T cell receptor (beta chain) was documented in a study of identical twins. Study observations and caveats: Whereas memory repertoires showed no such difference, abundant cord blood beta clonotypes carried fewer insertions.

TCRdb re-called the 5' RACE reads through MiXCR, storing one row per CDR3 protein. The repertoire holds 500,000 or so distinct CDR3 sequences, with about 14% as singletons. CDR1 is SGHTA and CDR2 is FQGNSA in the germline V gene. With 1 base removed from V and 7 bases from J, the gap between germline ends came to 7 bases. The CDR3 consists of 13 residues. This clonotype has a handful of counts. The antigen remains unidentified. This sample was also put to use in a study of yellow fever vaccine responses in identical twins.

The sequenced sample was CD4+ T cells sorted from blood. V and J are TRBV7-2 and TRBJ1-4; D not certain. This clonotype originated in a young woman in good health. DNA for the CDR3: TGTGCCAGCAGCTTAGTCTCGGGTGAAAAACTGTTTTTT. It translates to CASSLVSGEKLFF.